A selection of T cell receptor beta chains follows, all from one sample in a study of T cell responses to AZD1222 COVID-19 vaccine. The method was immunoSEQ multiplex PCR; TCRdb's version includes in-frame clones alone and lacks a portion of them. The data hold about 140,000 clones, with about 92% observed a single time. The sample consisted of peripheral blood, taken on day 0 of MenACWY control vaccination. The receptors stem from an adult in good health. CDR3s include the opening cysteine and the closing phenylalanine or tryptophan. The D gene is left open where the match is weak. Some rows have no size entry. The others give once, few or many, or a class for an expanded clone.

v_gene	j_gene	d_gene	abundance	CDR3aa	CDR3nt
TRBV5-5	TRBJ1-3	-	-	CASSLGSVFLSGNTIYF	TGTGCCAGCAGCTTGGGATCGGTTTTTTTATCTGGAAACACCATATATTTT
TRBV5-4	TRBJ2-3	TRBD2	-	CASSSSGRETDTQYF	TGTGCCAGCAGCTCAAGCGGGAGGGAGACAGATACGCAGTATTTT
TRBV5-1	TRBJ2-1	-	-	CASSLEFYEQFF	TGCGCCAGCAGCTTGGAATTCTATGAGCAGTTCTTC
TRBV5-5	TRBJ1-1	-	-	CASSIDRRTEAFF	TGTGCCAGCAGCATCGACAGGCGGACTGAAGCTTTCTTT
TRBV4-3	TRBJ1-5	-	-	CASSQDPGNANQPQHF	TGCGCCAGCAGCCAAGATCCCGGGAATGCCAATCAGCCCCAGCATTTT
TRBV19	TRBJ2-2	-	-	CASSIVTERELFF	TGTGCCAGTAGTATAGTGACAGAGAGGGAGCTGTTTTTT
TRBV3-1/TRBV3-2	TRBJ2-3	-	-	CASSQGTGRADTQYF	TGTGCCAGCAGCCAAGGGACAGGGAGGGCAGATACGCAGTATTTT
TRBV11-2	TRBJ2-3	-	-	CASTPTRALDTQYF	TGTGCCAGCACCCCCACGCGGGCTCTGGATACGCAGTATTTT
TRBV19	TRBJ2-1	-	-	CASSIPGQHSYNEQFF	TGTGCCAGTAGTATCCCCGGACAGCACTCCTACAATGAGCAGTTCTTC
TRBV11-2	TRBJ1-1	-	-	CASSSRARGRAFF	TGTGCCAGCAGCTCACGGGCACGCGGGAGGGCTTTCTTT
TRBV30	TRBJ2-2	TRBD1	-	CASDRPNTGELFF	TGTGCCTCGGACAGGCCGAACACCGGGGAGCTGTTTTTT
TRBV7-3	TRBJ2-2	TRBD2	once	CASSGTGGTGELFF	TGTGCCAGCAGCGGCACGGGGGGCACCGGGGAGCTGTTTTTT
TRBV28	TRBJ2-7	-	-	CASSWSLRAPSYEQYF	TGTGCCAGCAGCTGGAGTCTTCGGGCCCCCTCCTACGAGCAGTACTTC
TRBV7-8	TRBJ1-2	TRBD1	-	CASSLGIQGTNYGYTF	TGTGCCAGCAGCTTAGGGATACAGGGGACTAACTATGGCTACACCTTC
TRBV6-5	TRBJ1-2	TRBD1	-	CASGRDRSYTF	TGTGCCAGCGGCCGGGACAGAAGCTACACCTTC
TRBV12-3/TRBV12-4	TRBJ1-2	-	-	CASLRAGGYGYTF	TGTGCCAGCCTGAGGGCCGGGGGTTATGGCTACACCTTC
TRBV15	TRBJ1-1	TRBD1	once	CATSILNRGQAFF	TGTGCCACCAGCATCCTAAACAGGGGGCAAGCTTTCTTT
TRBV15	TRBJ2-7	TRBD2	-	CATSSFTAGGYEQYF	TGTGCCACCAGCAGCTTTACAGCGGGGGGCTACGAGCAGTACTTC
TRBV27	TRBJ1-5	-	-	CASSPNAKQPQHF	TGTGCCAGCAGTCCCAACGCGAAACAGCCCCAGCATTTT
TRBV6-5	TRBJ1-1	-	-	CASSYYGVGVITEAFF	TGTGCCAGCAGTTACTATGGAGTTGGGGTGATCACTGAAGCTTTCTTT
TRBV7-3	TRBJ2-1	TRBD2	-	CASQRTSGFNEQFF	TGTGCCAGCCAAAGGACTAGCGGTTTTAATGAGCAGTTCTTC
TRBV28	TRBJ1-2	TRBD1	-	CASIPIDRADYGYTF	TGTGCCAGCATCCCGATTGACAGGGCGGACTATGGCTACACCTTC
TRBV24-1	TRBJ1-1	TRBD1	-	CATSETGGRAFF	TGTGCCACCAGTGAGACAGGGGGTCGAGCTTTCTTT
TRBV19	TRBJ1-5	-	-	CASSISARSSQPQHF	TGTGCCAGTAGTATTAGTGCCAGGTCGAGTCAGCCCCAGCATTTT
TRBV28	TRBJ1-5	TRBD1	-	CASSLSGTGHQPQHF	TGTGCCAGCAGTTTATCCGGGACAGGGCATCAGCCCCAGCATTTT
TRBV19	TRBJ2-5	TRBD1	-	CASSMGTGGETQYF	TGTGCCAGTAGTATGGGGACAGGGGGGGAGACCCAGTACTTC
TRBV6-4	TRBJ2-1	-	-	CASSESQEPYNEQFF	TGTGCCAGCAGTGAGTCACAGGAACCCTACAATGAGCAGTTCTTC
TRBV29-1	TRBJ1-2	-	once	CSVTNLGGRNYGYTF	TGCAGCGTCACTAACCTAGGGGGGCGAAACTATGGCTACACCTTC
TRBV5-4	TRBJ1-3	-	-	CASSSVWENTIYF	TGTGCCAGCAGTTCCGTCTGGGAAAACACCATATATTTT
TRBV28	TRBJ1-3	-	-	CASSLVAATGNTIYF	TGTGCCAGCAGTTTAGTGGCGGCTACTGGAAACACCATATATTTT
TRBV6-1	TRBJ1-2	-	-	CASSERGFYGYTF	TGTGCCAGCAGTGAGAGGGGGTTCTATGGCTACACCTTC
TRBV7-2	TRBJ2-7	TRBD2	-	CASRLGGERGSYEQYF	TGTGCCAGCAGACTTGGGGGGGAGCGGGGTTCCTACGAGCAGTACTTC
TRBV30	TRBJ2-7	-	-	CAWANVYEQYF	TGTGCCTGGGCAAATGTCTACGAGCAGTACTTC
TRBV28	TRBJ2-1	TRBD2	-	CASTRTSGYNEQFF	TGTGCCAGCACAAGGACTAGCGGTTACAATGAGCAGTTCTTC
TRBV5-5	TRBJ2-5	-	-	CASSFNAGQETQYF	TGTGCCAGCAGCTTCAACGCAGGCCAAGAGACCCAGTACTTC
TRBV5-1	TRBJ2-7	-	-	CASSLDSSSYEQYF	TGCGCCAGCAGCCTGGACTCGAGCTCCTACGAGCAGTACTTC
TRBV15	TRBJ2-2	TRBD2	-	CATSRGGFNTGELFF	TGTGCCACCAGCAGGGGGGGGTTCAACACCGGGGAGCTGTTTTTT
TRBV9	TRBJ1-1	-	-	CASSVTPVPSNTEAFF	TGTGCCAGCAGCGTTACCCCCGTGCCTTCGAACACTGAAGCTTTCTTT
TRBV4-3	TRBJ1-2	-	-	CASSQEGSGVSYTF	TGCGCCAGCAGCCAAGAAGGCAGCGGAGTGAGCTACACCTTC
TRBV14	TRBJ1-3	-	-	CASSQAVAGDGNTIYF	TGTGCCAGCAGCCAGGCCGTGGCAGGTGATGGAAACACCATATATTTT
TRBV7-9	TRBJ2-2	-	-	CASSPRRADFGELFF	TGTGCCAGCAGCCCGAGGCGGGCAGACTTCGGGGAGCTGTTTTTT
TRBV7-2	TRBJ1-1	-	-	CASSLIVNRHTEAFF	TGTGCCAGCAGCTTAATCGTGAACCGGCACACTGAAGCTTTCTTT
TRBV25-1	TRBJ1-5	-	-	CASSEWGGVQPQHF	TGTGCCAGCAGTGAATGGGGGGGTGTACAGCCCCAGCATTTT
TRBV2	TRBJ2-1	TRBD2	-	CASTGGGSYNEQFF	TGTGCCAGCACGGGAGGGGGCTCCTACAATGAGCAGTTCTTC
TRBV5-6	TRBJ1-1	-	-	CASSPTLGNTEAFF	TGTGCCAGCAGCCCAACGCTGGGGAACACTGAAGCTTTCTTT
TRBV19	TRBJ2-5	-	-	CASSPRGSGGKETQYF	TGTGCCAGTAGTCCCCGGGGTAGCGGAGGAAAAGAGACCCAGTACTTC
TRBV15	TRBJ1-2	-	-	CATSRDRAAGGYTF	TGTGCCACCAGCAGAGATCGGGCCGCCGGCGGCTACACCTTC
TRBV9	TRBJ1-6	TRBD1	-	CASSQGAGISPLHF	TGTGCCAGCAGCCAGGGGGCCGGGATTTCACCCCTCCACTTT
TRBV7-9	TRBJ1-3	-	-	CASSLNPGSSGNTIYF	TGTGCCAGCAGCTTAAACCCAGGTAGCTCTGGAAACACCATATATTTT
TRBV19	TRBJ1-1	-	-	CASSWRQTEAFF	TGTGCCAGTAGTTGGCGGCAAACTGAAGCTTTCTTT
TRBV9	TRBJ2-5	TRBD2	-	CASSEGTRQETQYF	TGTGCCAGCAGCGAAGGGACTAGACAAGAGACCCAGTACTTC
TRBV5-4	TRBJ1-2	-	-	CASSSQDLGYTF	TGTGCCAGCAGCTCACAGGATTTGGGCTACACCTTC
TRBV7-2	TRBJ2-1	TRBD2	-	CASSRLADLYNEQFF	TGTGCCAGCAGCCGGCTAGCGGATCTTTACAATGAGCAGTTCTTC
TRBV29-1	TRBJ1-2	TRBD1	-	CSVESGGLGYTF	TGCAGCGTTGAATCAGGGGGCCTTGGCTACACCTTC
TRBV4-3	TRBJ2-7	-	-	CASSQEVGGSLGEQYF	TGCGCCAGCAGCCAAGAGGTGGGGGGCTCCCTGGGAGAGCAGTACTTC